The 7 T cell receptor beta chains listed next were all sequenced from one sample in a study of shared clonotypes between healthy human individuals. Here immunoSEQ multiplex PCR was the method, and the copy in TCRdb shows in-frame clones only, minus some. The sample holds some 680,000 clones, approximately 73% seen once. The sequencing sample was made of memory CD4+ T cells sorted from blood. Specified subset: CD45RA-negative fraction. These receptors all stem from a woman aged 25-40 years in good health.

Concerning this clone itself: Other DNA variants within this sample encode the same CDR3. The rearrangement uses TRBV5-1 and TRBJ2-3; a weak D match, TRBD2 (5 bases). Germline assignment: CDR1 SGHRS and CDR2 YFSETQ. V was trimmed by 4 bases and J by 2 bases, leaving 17 bases between them. There are 16 residues in the CDR3. The CDR3 sequence is CASSLEGRWDTDTQYF. The DNA for the CDR3 is TGCGCCAGCAGCCTCGAGGGCCGATGGGACACAGATACGCAGTATTTT.

This clone was counted a single time. The gene calls are TRBV28 and TRBJ1-2; TRBD1 matches at 10 bases. CDR3 size: 12 residues. CDR1 is MDHEN and CDR2 is SYDVKM in the germline V gene. J lost 8 bases, V lost 10 bases, and 7 bases had no gene match. The DNA for the CDR3 is TGTGCCAACGGGGACAGGGGTAAAGGCTACACCTTC. Amino acid sequence: CANGDRGKGYTF.

In its sample, this clone was seen many times. This rearrangement joins TRBV18 to TRBJ2-6; D may be TRBD1 (5 bases). The V end lost 4 bases, the J end lost 6 bases, and 10 bases lay between the germline ends. CDR3 size: 14 residues. The germline gives CDR1 KGHSH, CDR2 LQKENI. CDR3: CASSQGNEANVLTF. CDR3 bases: TGTGCCAGCTCACAGGGGAACGAGGCCAACGTCCTGACTTTC.

The chain combines TRBV11-2 with TRBJ2-5; D not certain. Per the germline V gene, CDR1 is SGHAT and CDR2 is FQNNGV. The CDR3 has 15 amino acids. Trimming left V 1 base short and J 2 bases short, with 11 bases between. The DNA for the CDR3 is TGTGCCAGCAGCTTAGTCCCAGGCCGACAAGAGACCCAGTACTTC. It yields the protein CASSLVPGRQETQYF.

V usage is TRBV28 and J usage is TRBJ2-7; 7 bases fit TRBD2. Germline values: CDR1 MDHEN, CDR2 SYDVKM. The junction had 13 bases not matched to a gene; V was cut back by 7 bases and J by 4 bases. This CDR3 has 15 residues. Here the CDR3 reads CASTLGGVSGYEQYF. The CDR3 DNA follows: TGTGCCAGCACACTGGGGGGGGTAAGCGGATACGAGCAGTACTTC.

The CDR3 DNA sequence: TGTGCCAGCAGTGAATGGTGGGAATACAATGAGCAGTTCTTC. It encodes CASSEWWEYNEQFF. The chain joins TRBV2 to TRBJ2-1; D not certain. The CDR3 is 14 residues long. Germline CDR1 and CDR2: SNHLY and FYNNEI. V gave up 2 bases and J gave up 4 bases, with 9 bases separating them.

In the case of this clone: Other DNA variants within this sample encode the same CDR3. This chain joins TRBV5-1 and TRBJ2-1; D call uncertain. The CDR3 sequence is 15 residues long. V was clipped by 4 bases and J by 3 bases, with 14 bases between them. Germline CDR1 is SGHRS and CDR2 is YFSETQ. The CDR3 here is CASSLDSANYNEQFF. Here the CDR3 DNA reads TGCGCCAGCAGCCTTGACTCGGCAAACTACAATGAGCAGTTCTTC.